The subject of this entry is one T cell receptor beta chain. The length of the CDR3 is 16 residues. V shed 0 bases and J 5 bases; nucleotides not matched to a gene: 10. The germline V gene has CDR1 SGDLS and CDR2 YYNGEE. This sample is part of a study of blood T cell repertoires in COVID-19. Whole-study context: COVID-19 samples, acute and convalescent, were from the United States, Italy and Spain.

Authors' methods: Reference gene primer amplification yielded estimated nucleated cell counts. Sequencing used immunoSEQ multiplex PCR; TCRdb keeps in-frame clones, though not all of them. The D gene and trimming were derived from the DNA, and the V and J assignments and clone size from that table. The repertoire holds roughly 85,000 clones, 86% seen once, with around 26% in the top ten. J is TRBJ2-5 and V is TRBV9; 7 nucleotides align to TRBD2. The specimen sequenced was peripheral blood. This TCR was sampled from a man aged 45-65 years with active or convalescent COVID-19. The CDR3: CASSVASSGGGETQYF. CDR3 bases: TGTGCCAGCAGCGTAGCGTCTAGCGGAGGAGGGGAGACCCAGTACTTC.